The 30 T cell receptor beta chains listed next were all sequenced from one sample in a study of shared clonotypes between healthy human individuals. Sequenced by immunoSEQ multiplex PCR; TCRdb stores in-frame clones only, minus some. The table lists around 690,000 clones, about 90% of them singletons, with 34% in the top ten. Sequences were obtained from memory CD8+ T cells from PBMCs. Subset in this sample: CD45RO+ cells pooled with CCR7-negative TemRA cells. Receptors were obtained from a young man in good health. Some clones in this sample may be carry-over from other donors' samples.

V usage is TRBV25-1 and J usage is TRBJ1-2; no clear D gene. The CDR3 consists of 13 residues. Germline assignment: CDR1 MGHDK and CDR2 SYGVNS. Trimming took off 6 bases at V and 4 bases at J, with 12 bases between the two ends. The CDR3 bases are TGTGCCAGCAGGGCCACTGGGTCCTATGGCTACACCTTC. Translated, it gives CASRATGSYGYTF.

This clone has only a few counts. CDR3 residues: CASSLARRTSGRLRNEQFF. DNA of the CDR3: TGTGCCAGCAGCTTAGCGCGAAGGACTAGCGGGAGGCTACGCAATGAGCAGTTCTTC. This sequence joins TRBV7-8 and TRBJ2-1, with 14 nucleotides matching TRBD2. Losses at the gene ends were 0 bases for V and 6 bases for J; bases not matched to a gene: 10. The CDR3 is made up of 19 amino acids. From germline, CDR1 is SGHVS and CDR2 FQNEAQ.

The chain employs TRBV5-8 and TRBJ2-7, with a weak D call TRBD2 (5 bases). Germline lookup yields CDR1 SGHTS and CDR2 YDEGEE. V gave up 0 bases and J gave up 4 bases, with 14 bases separating them. CDR3 size: 15 residues. CDR3 in DNA: TGTGCCAGCAGCTTGGTAGGGCGGCGCGGGTACGAGCAGTACTTC. Amino acids: CASSLVGRRGYEQYF.

J is TRBJ1-1 and V is TRBV21-1; TRBD1 was called by the table and not checked on the DNA. TRBV21-1 represents a pseudogene. This CDR3 is 17 amino acids long. DNA for the CDR3: TGTGCCAGCAGCATGAAGACAGGCACACGAGAGAACCTAAAAGCTTTCTTT. Amino acid sequence: CASSMKTGTRENLKAFF.

This chain joins TRBV27 and TRBJ2-2; 9 positions match TRBD2. This CDR3 is 16 amino acids long. The V segment lost 4 bases and the J segment 4 bases; nucleotides outside the gene matches: 7. The V gene's germline CDR1 is MNHEY and CDR2 SMNVEV (reference sequence). CDR3 region: CASSSVAGESTGELFF. DNA for the CDR3: TGTGCCAGCAGTTCGGTAGCGGGAGAGAGCACCGGGGAGCTGTTTTTT.

For this clone: This likely came from a read error, as a far larger clone is one base away. The rearrangement joins TRBV5-1 to TRBJ2-5, with TRBD1 matching 9 bases. The V segment lost 3 bases and the J segment 2 bases; nucleotides outside the gene matches: 5. The CDR3 is made up of 15 amino acids. Germline CDR1 SGHRS, CDR2 YFSETQ. This CDR3 reads CASSYRTGAQETQYF. The CDR3 DNA follows: TGCGCCAGCAGCTACAGGACAGGGGCTCAAGAGACCCAGTACTTC.

The chain has TRBV28 and TRBJ2-2; 13 bases agree with TRBD2. The CDR3 extends over 15 amino acids. V lost 4 bases, J lost 5 bases, and 1 base stayed unmatched. CDR1 is MDHEN, CDR2 SYDVKM, per germline. The CDR3 DNA sequence: TGTGCCAGCAGTTGGACTAGCGGGAGAACCGGGGAGCTGTTTTTT. This encodes CASSWTSGRTGELFF.

This sequence joins TRBV6-5 and TRBJ1-1; D unresolved. CDR1 is MNHEY, CDR2 SVGAGI, per germline. With 5 bases removed from V and 1 base from J, the gap between germline ends came to 11 bases. The CDR3 is 14 amino acids. DNA of the CDR3: TGTGCCAGCAGTGAAAGCCCAGGGAACACTGAAGCTTTCTTT. Its protein product is CASSESPGNTEAFF.

The rearrangement uses TRBV6-6 and TRBJ2-2; D remains unclear. Trimming shortened V by 7 bases and J by 3 bases, and 12 bases separated the two germline ends. CDR3 length: 14 residues. Germline CDR1 reads MNHNY; CDR2 reads SVGAGI (reference sequence). The CDR3 DNA sequence: TGTGCCAGCACGATCGGACGGTACACCGGGGAGCTGTTTTTT. Its protein is CASTIGRYTGELFF.

The chain has TRBV30 and TRBJ1-6, with D possibly TRBD1 on 5 matching bases. Germline V gene lookup returns CDR1 GTSNPN and CDR2 SVGIG (reference sequence). Deletions cut 2 bases from V and 8 bases from J, with 13 bases between. The CDR3 covers 14 residues. CDR3 bases: TGTGCCTGGAGTCCCGGGGCAGGAGATTCACCCCTCCACTTT. This gives the protein CAWSPGAGDSPLHF.

J is TRBJ2-7 and V is TRBV9; 9 bases agree with TRBD1. V trimming: 3 bases; J trimming: 5 bases; junction bases outside the gene matches: 6. This CDR3 has 14 amino acids. The V gene's germline CDR1 is SGDLS and CDR2 YYNGEE. The CDR3 reads CASSGRDRVHEQYF. CDR3 nucleotides: TGTGCCAGCAGCGGTCGGGACAGGGTGCACGAGCAGTACTTC.

The genes are TRBV9 and TRBJ2-1; D is uncertain. V lost 0 bases to trimming and J lost 9 bases, with 10 bases between them. There are 13 residues in the CDR3. Germline V lookup: CDR1 SGDLS, CDR2 YYNGEE. In DNA form, the CDR3 reads TGTGCCAGCAGCGTAGGTATGATAGGTGAGCAGTTCTTC. Protein sequence: CASSVGMIGEQFF.

The chain combines TRBV7-9 with TRBJ2-7; 9 bases agree with TRBD1. V lost 2 bases and J lost 0; bases outside the gene matches: 8. Germline CDR1 is SEHNR and CDR2 is FQNEAQ (reference sequence). The CDR3 sequence is 17 residues long. For the CDR3, the DNA is TGTGCCAGCAGCTTAAGAGTGGGACAGGGACCCTCCTACGAGCAGTACTTC. Its protein is CASSLRVGQGPSYEQYF.

The chain carries TRBV27 and TRBJ1-4; 7 nucleotides match TRBD1. The V gene end was trimmed by 10 bases and the J gene end by 9 bases; junction bases not matched to a gene: 17. This CDR3 region has 15 residues. Germline-derived CDR1 and CDR2 are MNHEY and SMNVEV (reference sequence). The CDR3 sequence is CATTGSGTERKKLFF. In nucleotides, the CDR3 is TGTGCCACCACCGGTTCCGGGACAGAAAGAAAAAAACTGTTTTTT.

The CDR3 nucleotides read TGTGCCAGCAGCAAAACAGGGGAAACTGGAAACACCATATATTTT. Translating it yields CASSKTGETGNTIYF. The chain is built from TRBV2 and TRBJ1-3; 7 bases match TRBD1. The ends lost 6 bases at V and 2 bases at J; junction bases unmatched: 7. The CDR3 is made up of 15 amino acids. CDR1 SNHLY and CDR2 FYNNEI come from the germline V gene.

The chain carries TRBV28 and TRBJ1-4; D is unclear. The CDR3 has 14 residues. Trimming took 6 bases from V and 0 from J, leaving 8 bases between them. Per germline, CDR1 MDHEN and CDR2 SYDVKM. CDR3 nucleotides: TGTGCCAGCAGCCCTTTTGCAACTAATGAAAAACTGTTTTTT. It yields the protein CASSPFATNEKLFF. Full variable domain (rest looked up from reference TRBV28 and TRBJ1-4): DVKVTQSSRYLVKRTGEKVFLECVQDMDHENMFWYRQDPGLGLRLIYFSYDVKMKEKGDIPEGYSVSREKKERFSLILESASTNQTSMYLCASSPFATNEKLFFGSGTQLSVL.

The genes are TRBV7-9 and TRBJ2-3; D ambiguous. CDR1 SEHNR and CDR2 FQNEAQ come from the germline V gene (reference sequence). The V and J ends lost 2 bases and 2 bases respectively, with 14 bases between them. This CDR3 has 16 amino acids. The CDR3 coding sequence is TGTGCCAGCAGCTTATTTGCCTACGATACCACAGATACGCAGTATTTT. As protein: CASSLFAYDTTDTQYF. Looking up the rest from reference TRBV7-9 and TRBJ2-3 gives the full variable domain: DTGVSQNPRHKITKRGQNVTFRCDPISEHNRLYWYRQTLGQGPEFLTYFQNEAQLEKSRLLSDRFSAERPKGSFSTLEIQRTEQGDSAMYLCASSLFAYDTTDTQYFGPGTRLTVL.

The gene calls are TRBV11-2 and TRBJ2-3; TRBD2 matches at 11 bases. CDR3 length equals 17 residues. Germline lookup yields CDR1 SGHAT and CDR2 FQNNGV. V shed 1 base, J shed 2 bases, and the junction held 5 bases outside the gene matches. The CDR3 loop reads CASSLGLAGGYTDTQYF. CDR3 sequence (DNA): TGTGCCAGCAGCTTAGGATTAGCGGGAGGGTACACAGATACGCAGTATTTT.

The V gene is TRBV5-6, the J gene TRBJ2-1; D remains unclear. Germline V gene lookup returns CDR1 SGHDT and CDR2 YYEEEE. Between the trimmed V and J ends, which lost 4 bases and 4 bases, there was a span of 15 bases. The CDR3 extends over 15 amino acids. CDR3 amino acids: CASSLGYRLYNEQFF. The CDR3 DNA reads TGTGCCAGCAGCCTTGGTTACAGACTTTACAATGAGCAGTTCTTC.

The chain employs TRBV5-6 and TRBJ2-5; D is undetermined. The tail of the sequence fits TRBJ2-7 better, so the J call may be wrong. Germline V gene sequence: CDR1 SGHDT, CDR2 YYEEEE. This CDR3 is built from 12 residues. The CDR3 loop reads CASSLGEYEQYF. DNA of the CDR3: TGTGCCAGCAGCTTGGGGGAATACGAGCAGTACTTC.

This clone was picked up one time. The V and J genes are TRBV7-9 and TRBJ2-1; TRBD1 or TRBD2 may be the D gene (5 bases each). This CDR3 comprises 15 residues. V lost 0 bases, J lost 4 bases, and 10 bases lay in between. Per germline, CDR1 SEHNR and CDR2 FQNEAQ (reference sequence). In nucleotides, the CDR3 is TGTGCCAGCAGCTTAGCTGGGACGGCTTACAATGAGCAGTTCTTC. Its translation is CASSLAGTAYNEQFF.

J is TRBJ2-1 and V is TRBV5-1; a possible D gene is TRBD1 (5 bases). Germline V CDR1 and CDR2: SGHRS, YFSETQ. The CDR3 consists of 14 residues. The V gene lost 5 bases and the J gene lost 5 bases, with 14 bases spanning the gap. CDR3 sequence: CASSGSRDNNEQFF. Written as DNA, the CDR3 is TGCGCCAGCAGTGGGTCCAGGGATAACAATGAGCAGTTCTTC.

As regards this clone: Different DNA sequences within this sample yield the same CDR3. The genes are TRBV4-1 and TRBJ2-7, with no clear D. The germline V and J ends were trimmed by 0 bases and 2 bases, with 8 bases remaining between them. This CDR3 region has 14 residues. Germline V gives CDR1 MGHRA, CDR2 YSYEKL. CDR3 coding DNA: TGCGCCAGCAGCCAAGACTCCAGACCCTACGAGCAGTACTTC. As protein: CASSQDSRPYEQYF.

This chain connects TRBV27 to TRBJ2-3, with unresolved D. The CDR3 extends over 15 amino acids. Germline CDR1 MNHEY, CDR2 SMNVEV (reference sequence). Trimming took 3 bases from V and 0 from J, leaving 10 bases between them. CDR3 sequence: CASSLVPPSTDTQYF. CDR3 nucleotides: TGTGCCAGCAGTTTGGTTCCTCCAAGCACAGATACGCAGTATTTT.

This clone has a handful of counts. The V call is TRBV10-2, the J call TRBJ1-5; 9 nucleotides agree with TRBD1. The CDR3 runs to 14 residues. Unmatched junction bases numbered 7, after V lost 6 bases and J lost 7 bases. From germline, CDR1 is WSHSY and CDR2 SAAADI. The CDR3 reads CASRPTGGGQPQHF. As DNA, the CDR3 is TGCGCCAGCAGGCCAACAGGGGGCGGACAGCCCCAGCATTTT.

This clone has a single count. This chain uses TRBV27 with TRBJ2-1; possibly TRBD2 for D (6 bases). This CDR3 has 16 amino acids. CDR1 is MNHEY and CDR2 is SMNVEV in the germline V gene (reference sequence). Trimming removed 2 bases at V and 6 bases at J, with 17 bases between. The chain's CDR3 is CASSLVRVRRGNEQFF. The CDR3 bases are TGTGCCAGCAGTTTAGTTCGGGTGCGGCGGGGCAATGAGCAGTTCTTC.

This chain joins TRBV15 and TRBJ2-3, with TRBD2 identical over 7 bases. There are 15 residues in the CDR3. V lost 4 bases to trimming and J lost 3 bases; unmatched junction nucleotides: 7. Germline CDR1 is LNHNV and CDR2 is YYDKDF (reference sequence). This chain's CDR3 is CATSTIAGVTDTQYF. CDR3 bases: TGTGCCACCAGCACCATCGCGGGAGTGACAGATACGCAGTATTTT.

The V and J genes are TRBV27 and TRBJ1-5; 7 nucleotides match TRBD1. The CDR3 is made up of 15 amino acids. The V segment lost 4 bases and the J segment 5 bases; nucleotides outside the gene matches: 8. Germline loops: CDR1 MNHEY, CDR2 SMNVEV (reference sequence). The CDR3 loop is CASSSGGSGHQPQHF. Written as DNA, the CDR3 is TGTGCCAGCAGTTCAGGGGGGAGTGGCCATCAGCCCCAGCATTTT.

The V gene is TRBV6-5, the J gene TRBJ1-1; the D gene is possibly TRBD1 (5 bases). There are 15 residues in the CDR3. Looked up from germline, CDR1 is MNHEY and CDR2 is SVGAGI. The V gene lost 0 bases and the J gene lost 11 bases, with 19 bases spanning the gap. CDR3 DNA sequence: TGTGCCAGCAGTTACTCGGCGGGGCCCAATTCTGGGGCTTTCTTT. Translation gives CASSYSAGPNSGAFF.

This clone was counted only a few times. This rearrangement joins TRBV9 to TRBJ1-4, with a possible D match to TRBD1 (5 bases). Trimming shortened V by 4 bases and J by 6 bases, and 19 bases separated the two germline ends. CDR3 size: 16 residues. The germline V gene encodes CDR1 SGDLS and CDR2 YYNGEE. This CDR3 is CASSTRSPLGDEKLFF. The CDR3 nucleotides are TGTGCCAGCAGCACGCGGAGCCCGCTAGGGGATGAAAAACTGTTTTTT.